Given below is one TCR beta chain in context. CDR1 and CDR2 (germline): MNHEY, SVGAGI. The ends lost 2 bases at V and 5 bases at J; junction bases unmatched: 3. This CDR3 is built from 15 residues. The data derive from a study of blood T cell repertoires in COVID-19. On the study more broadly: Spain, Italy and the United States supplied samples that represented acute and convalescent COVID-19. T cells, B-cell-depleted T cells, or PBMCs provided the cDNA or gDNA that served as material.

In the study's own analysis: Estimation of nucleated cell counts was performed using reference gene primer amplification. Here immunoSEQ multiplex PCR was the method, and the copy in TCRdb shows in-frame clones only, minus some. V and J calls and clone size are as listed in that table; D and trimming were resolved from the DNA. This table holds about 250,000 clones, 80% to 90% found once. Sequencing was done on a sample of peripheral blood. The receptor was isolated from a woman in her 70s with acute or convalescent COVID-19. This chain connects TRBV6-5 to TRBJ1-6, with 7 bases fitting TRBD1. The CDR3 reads CASSYGTVDNSPLHF. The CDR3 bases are TGTGCCAGCAGTTACGGGACAGTCGATAATTCACCCCTCCACTTT.